This entry describes one T cell receptor (beta chain). Its antigen is unknown. The data are from a study of CD8+ T cells in alopecia areata. PBMCs were stained for CD3, CD4 and CD8, and CD4+ and CD8+ T cells were sorted. The authors extracted RNA and reverse transcribed it into cDNA as the sequencing template. Sequenced by immunoSEQ multiplex PCR; TCRdb stores in-frame clones only, minus some. The sample consists of 93,000 or so clones, 55% of them appearing once. The CDR3 spans 13 residues. The V end lost 0 bases, the J end lost 12 bases, and 12 bases lay between the germline ends. Germline V CDR1 and CDR2: GTSNPN, SVGIG (reference sequence). Study-wide results and limits: Across lesional scalp, and particularly alopecia totalis/universalis, clonality surpassed that of normal scalp.

Specimen: CD4+ T cells sorted from blood. This TCR came from a human donor in good health. This chain connects TRBV30 to TRBJ1-6; the D gene is possibly TRBD1 (5 bases). Written as DNA, the CDR3 is TGTGCCTGGAGTGTGGGGGACGAGTTACCCCTCCACTTT. It codes for CAWSVGDELPLHF.